This record concerns one T cell receptor (beta chain) sequence. Its antigen is unknown. A second roughly 7 to 12 cycle PCR used barcoded and J-beta primers. Each cDNA molecule was tagged by a template-switch adaptor that had 12 random nucleotides. Any given sample supplied a minimum of 2.5 million CDR3-containing paired-end reads. TCRdb re-called the 5' RACE reads through MiXCR, storing one row per CDR3 protein. The sample lists 790,000 or so distinct CDR3 sequences, 35% to 50% seen once, with 15% to 20% in the top ten. These data belong to a study of blood T cells in healthy people across ages. Study-level results: CMV status of donors was unknown, possibly confounding expanded clonotype changes.

The CDR3 has 15 amino acids. Per the germline V gene, CDR1 is LNHNV and CDR2 is YYDKDF (reference sequence). V lost 8 bases and J lost 5; bases outside the gene matches: 10. This TCR came from a man aged 80 or over in good health. The specimen sequenced was blood. V and J are TRBV15 and TRBJ1-4; 8 bases map to TRBD1. CDR3 amino acids: CATGEDRGANEKLFF. The DNA of the CDR3 is TGTGCCACCGGCGAAGACAGGGGAGCGAATGAAAAACTGTTTTTT.